The T cell receptor beta chain described here comes from a study of T cells in women clearing cervical HPV infection. The study, taken as a whole, reports: Unknown T-cell numbers per sample may underlie the richness differences.

Here immunoSEQ multiplex PCR was the method, and the copy in TCRdb shows in-frame clones only, minus some. In all, the sample yields 35,000 to 45,000 clones. The V gene's germline CDR1 is SGHRS and CDR2 YFSETQ. The CDR3 consists of 14 residues. Unmatched junction bases numbered 3, after V lost 3 bases and J lost 6 bases. As concerns this clone: Its target is not known. The read comes to an end 3 residues before the CDR3 does, leaving the germline J gene to fill in the end.

The receptor was isolated from a woman between 18 and 75 years old with a cervical HPV16 infection that either progressed to CIN3+ or cleared (not recorded which). The gene calls are TRBV5-1 and TRBJ1-4; 9 positions agree with TRBD1. The sample comprised blood buffy coat. CDR3 in amino acids: CASSSGTGHEKLFF. CDR3 bases read: TGCGCCAGCAGCTCCGGGACAGGGCATGAAAAA. Full variable domain (remainder filled in from reference TRBV5-1 and TRBJ1-4): KAGVTQTPRYLIKTRGQQVTLSCSPISGHRSVSWYQQTPGQGLQFLFEYFSETQRNKGNFPGRFSGRQFSNSRSEMNVSTLELGDSALYLCASSSGTGHEKLFFGSGTQLSVL.